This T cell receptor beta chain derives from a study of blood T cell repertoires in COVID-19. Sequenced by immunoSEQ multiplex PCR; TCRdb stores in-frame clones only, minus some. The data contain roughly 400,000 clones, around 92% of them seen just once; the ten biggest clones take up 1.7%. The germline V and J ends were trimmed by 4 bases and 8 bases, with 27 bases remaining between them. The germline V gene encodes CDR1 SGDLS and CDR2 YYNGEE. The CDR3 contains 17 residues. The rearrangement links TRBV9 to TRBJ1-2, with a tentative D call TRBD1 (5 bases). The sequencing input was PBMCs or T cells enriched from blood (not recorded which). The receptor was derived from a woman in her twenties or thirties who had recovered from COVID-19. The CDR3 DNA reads TGTGCCAGCAGCACTAGTAGGGACTGGACCGTTTTCGACGGCTACACCTTC. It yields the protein CASSTSRDWTVFDGYTF. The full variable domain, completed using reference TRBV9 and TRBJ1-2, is DSGVTQTPKHLITATGQRVTLRCSPRSGDLSVYWYQQSLDQGLQFLIQYYNGEERAKGNILERFSAQQFPDLHSELNLSSLELGDSALYFCASSTSRDWTVFDGYTFGSGTRLTVV.